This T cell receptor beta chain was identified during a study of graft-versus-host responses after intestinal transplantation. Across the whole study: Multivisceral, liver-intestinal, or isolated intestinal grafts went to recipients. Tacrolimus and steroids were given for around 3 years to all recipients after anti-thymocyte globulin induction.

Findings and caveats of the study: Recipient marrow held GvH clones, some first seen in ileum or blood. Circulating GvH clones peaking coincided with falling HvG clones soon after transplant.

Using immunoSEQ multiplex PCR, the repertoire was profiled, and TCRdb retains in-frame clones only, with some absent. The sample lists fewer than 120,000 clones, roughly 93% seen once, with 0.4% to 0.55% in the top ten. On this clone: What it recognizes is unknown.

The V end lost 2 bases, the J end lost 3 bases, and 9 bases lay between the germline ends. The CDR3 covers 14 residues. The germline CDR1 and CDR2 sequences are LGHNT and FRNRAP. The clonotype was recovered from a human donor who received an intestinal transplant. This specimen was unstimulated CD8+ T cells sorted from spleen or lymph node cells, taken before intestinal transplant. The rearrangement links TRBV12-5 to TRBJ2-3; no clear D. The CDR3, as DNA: TGTGCTAGTGGTTTGAATGTAGGGACAGATACGCAGTATTTT. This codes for CASGLNVGTDTQYF.